These 2 T cell receptor beta chains were all obtained from the same sample, sequenced in a study of early T cells in non-severe SARS-CoV-2 infection. TCRdb reprocessed the 5' RACE reads via MiXCR and lists one record per CDR3 protein. This sample has under 40,000 distinct CDR3 sequences, with about 6.3% found just once. What was sequenced was whole blood. The receptors stem from an adult who was a healthcare worker with PCR-confirmed SARS-CoV-2 infection or an uninfected control (not recorded which).

The table lists this clonotype with a few counts. The V call is TRBV20-1, the J call TRBJ1-1; 7 bases agree with TRBD1. This CDR3 has 14 amino acids. With 6 bases clipped from V and 3 bases from J, the junction kept 10 bases outside the gene matches. Looked up from germline, CDR1 is DFQATT and CDR2 is SNEGSKA (reference sequence). CDR3 sequence reads: CSALKQGSYTEAFF. The CDR3 nucleotides read TGCAGTGCCCTCAAACAGGGGTCGTACACTGAAGCTTTCTTT.

This clonotype showed up just a few times. The V and J genes are TRBV19 and TRBJ1-4, with D hard to call. Per the germline V gene, CDR1 is LNHDA and CDR2 is SQIVND (reference sequence). The CDR3 runs 17 residues. V dropped 5 bases and J dropped 2 bases, with 18 bases sitting between them. The CDR3 DNA follows: TGTGCCAGTAGTGAACTGCCTCGACTTGACACTAATGAAAAACTGTTTTTT. Translating gives CASSELPRLDTNEKLFF. The full variable domain, in which reference TRBV19 and TRBJ1-4 provide the parts outside the CDR3, is DGGITQSPKYLFRKEGQNVTLSCEQNLNHDAMYWYRQDPGQGLRLIYYSQIVNDFQKGDIAEGYSVSREKKESFPLTVTSAQKNPTAFYLCASSELPRLDTNEKLFFGSGTQLSVL.